Here is one T cell receptor (beta chain) with its context. This record belongs to a study of blood T cell repertoires in COVID-19. Whole-study context: PBMCs, B-cell-depleted T cells, or T cells provided the cDNA or gDNA that made up the material.

The CDR3 consists of 15 residues. Looked up from germline, CDR1 is KGHSH and CDR2 is LQKENI. The trim removed 5 bases at V and 5 bases at J, leaving 10 bases unmatched. Only in-frame clones appear in the TCRdb table, and some are missing; sequencing was by immunoSEQ multiplex PCR. The sample includes about 270,000 clones, around 88% seen only once; the top ten take 5.5% to 6%. Patients from Seattle were sampled longitudinally, starting during active infection. The sequenced sample was peripheral blood. J is TRBJ1-2 and V is TRBV18; 8 bases are shared with TRBD1. The receptor's source is a woman aged 80 or over with COVID-19, enrolled during active disease. The DNA of the CDR3 is TGTGCCAGCTCAGAAGACAGGGACAGGTGGTATGGCTACACCTTC. Its protein is CASSEDRDRWYGYTF.